The TCR beta chain described here comes from a study of naive and memory T cell subsets. In this sample, this clonotype turned up many times. Trimming at V came to 3 bases and at J to 0 bases, leaving 2 bases not matched to a gene. The V gene's germline CDR1 is SGHAT and CDR2 FQNNGV. This CDR3 has 14 residues. Blood and skin TCR RNA was reverse transcribed with alpha and beta constant primers. TCRdb independently ran MiXCR on the 5' RACE reads; one entry per CDR3 protein. The table shows about 22,000 distinct CDR3 sequences, with around 4.2% occurring only once. Adult healthy volunteers gave 2.5 ml peripheral blood for whole-blood RNA. TCR cDNA received a 3' ligated oligonucleotide that carried a UMI.

V is TRBV11-2 and J is TRBJ2-7, with 7 bases matching TRBD2. The TCR was taken from a male donor in good health. The CDR3 spells CASSLGGDSYEQYF. In nucleotides, the CDR3 is TGTGCCAGCAGCTTGGGAGGGGACTCCTACGAGCAGTACTTC.